This TCR beta chain was found in a study of identical twins. This CDR3 comprises 17 residues. J was trimmed by 0 bases and V by 5 bases; bases with no gene match: 9. Germline V CDR1 and CDR2: SQVTM, ANQGSEA. Each CDR3 protein is one row after TCRdb ran MiXCR on the 5' RACE reads. The sample holds a few hundred thousand distinct CDR3 sequences, 14% seen once. The data also belong to a second study, concerning yellow fever vaccine responses in identical twins.

V and J are TRBV29-1 and TRBJ2-1; the match to TRBD2 covers 11 bases. Sequenced input: CD4+ T cells sorted from blood. The receptor was derived from a woman between 18 and 29 years old in good health. CDR3 nucleotide sequence: TGCAGCGTTACGACTAGCGGGGTACCGAGCTCCTACAATGAGCAGTTCTTC. The encoded protein is CSVTTSGVPSSYNEQFF.